These 5 T cell receptor beta chains came from one sample sequenced in a study of blood T cell repertoires in COVID-19 (dated by TCRdb to 2020 to 2022). Libraries were made using the immunoSEQ multiplex PCR assay. The source is immuneACCESS, and TCRdb retained only in-frame sequences with V and J called. Part of the clones is not carried over; for the studies checked, unresolved V genes explain less than half of this, and the remainder is unexplained. For this sample the table gives more than 250,000 clones, of which approximately 88% were detected only once. Roughly 6.7% of the sample comes from the top ten. The sample consisted of peripheral blood. These receptor sequences come from a young man who had recovered from COVID-19.

V usage is TRBV29-1 and J usage is TRBJ1-2; TRBD1 aligns across 10 bases. V trimming: 4 bases; J trimming: 8 bases; junction bases outside the gene matches: 10. Germline V lookup: CDR1 SQVTM, CDR2 ANQGSEA. There are 14 residues in the CDR3. Here the CDR3 reads CSVGTGTGASGYTF. Written as DNA, the CDR3 is TGCAGCGTTGGTACCGGGACAGGGGCCTCGGGCTACACCTTC. The full variable domain, with the rest looked up from reference TRBV29-1 and TRBJ1-2, is SAVISQKPSRDICQRGTSLTIQCQVDSQVTMMFWYRQQPGQSLTLIATANQGSEATYESGFVIDKFPISRPNLTFSTLTVSNMSPEDSSIYLCSVGTGTGASGYTFGSGTRLTVV.

The CDR3 sequence: CASSVEGAAYEQYF. The CDR3 DNA reads TGTGCCAGCAGCGTAGAGGGGGCGGCCTACGAGCAGTACTTC. The chain carries TRBV9 and TRBJ2-7; TRBD1 matches 7 bases. CDR1 is SGDLS, CDR2 YYNGEE, per germline. The length of the CDR3 is 14 residues. Trimming removed 0 bases from V and 2 bases from J; junction bases left unmatched: 2.

This chain links TRBV4-1 with TRBJ2-1; 7 nucleotides align to TRBD2. The germline V gene encodes CDR1 MGHRA and CDR2 YSYEKL. This CDR3 comprises 16 residues. The ends lost 2 bases at V and 0 bases at J; junction bases unmatched: 4. For the CDR3, the DNA is TGCGCCAGCAGCCAATCAACTAGCGTCTCCTACAATGAGCAGTTCTTC. As protein: CASSQSTSVSYNEQFF.

This chain joins TRBV3-1 (or the pseudogene TRBV3-2) and TRBJ2-7; 9 nucleotides match TRBD2. From germline, CDR1 is LGHDT and CDR2 YNNKEL (reference sequence). This CDR3 comprises 16 residues. Trimming removed 0 bases from V and 3 bases from J; junction bases left unmatched: 6. The CDR3 region is CASSQDPPAGGYEQYF. As DNA, the CDR3 is TGTGCCAGCAGCCAAGATCCCCCAGCGGGGGGCTACGAGCAGTACTTC.

The chain couples TRBV4-3 to TRBJ2-4; 11 nucleotides match TRBD2. V lost 0 bases to trimming and J lost 8 bases; unmatched junction nucleotides: 3. This CDR3 has 15 residues. Looked up from germline, CDR1 is LGHNA and CDR2 is YSLEER. CDR3 bases: TGCGCCAGCAGCCAAGACGGGACTAGCGGAGACATTCAGTACTTC. This gives the protein CASSQDGTSGDIQYF.